Presented here are 24 T cell receptor beta chains from one specimen sequenced in a study of regulatory T cells in long-lasting Graves disease. Time point defined: persistent/refractory GD, antithyroid drugs over 5 years with positive TRAb. PBMC RNA was the source of the TCR library. iRepertoire HTBI primers and Arm-PCR of CDR3 regions built TCR beta libraries. From the multiplex PCR reads, TCRdb called clonotypes with MiXCR, one entry per CDR3 protein. The sample lists a few hundred thousand distinct CDR3 sequences; 23% were seen once. Here the sequenced sample was peripheral blood mononuclear cells (PBMCs), taken when the disease was refractory, from a patient treated with antithyroid drugs. The receptors were sampled from a female donor with Graves disease.

This chain uses TRBV20-1 with TRBJ1-5, with 8 bases lining up with TRBD1. Trimming cost V 0 bases and J 1 base; bases outside gene matches: 14. This CDR3 comprises 19 residues. Germline V gene lookup returns CDR1 DFQATT and CDR2 SNEGSKA (reference sequence). The CDR3 nucleotides are TGCAGTGCTAGAGATTCAGGCAGGGGGCGAATAGCAAGCAATCAGCCCCAGCATTTT. Protein: CSARDSGRGRIASNQPQHF.

This clonotype was seen a few times. The rearrangement joins TRBV7-4 to TRBJ1-1; D gene ambiguous. The CDR3 sequence is 15 residues long. Germline CDR1 SGHVT, CDR2 SQSDAQ. Trimming removed 1 base from V and 4 bases from J, with 13 bases in between. CDR3 residues: CASSLEKGSLTEAFF. The CDR3 coding sequence is TGTGCCAGCAGCTTAGAAAAGGGTAGCCTCACTGAAGCTTTCTTT.

This clonotype was detected many times. The chain combines TRBV12-3 or TRBV12-4 with TRBJ1-1; D is unresolved. V lost 2 bases and J 2 bases, leaving 6 bases between the germline ends. CDR3 size: 13 residues. The CDR3 region has the DNA TGTGCCAGCAGTTTAATTGCTAACACTGAAGCTTTCTTT. Translating it yields CASSLIANTEAFF.

This clonotype was seen a few times. V usage is TRBV28 and J usage is TRBJ1-2, with D possibly being TRBD1 (5 bases). The germline V gene has CDR1 MDHEN and CDR2 SYDVKM. Between the trimmed V and J ends, which lost 2 bases and 7 bases, there was a span of 8 bases. This CDR3 is 12 amino acids long. The CDR3 bases are TGTGCCAGCAGTTTACAGCAGGGTGGCTACACCTTC. This sequence encodes CASSLQQGGYTF.

This sequence joins TRBV19 and TRBJ2-2; D is perhaps TRBD2 (6 bases). Germline loops: CDR1 LNHDA, CDR2 SQIVND (reference sequence). V was pared by 7 bases and J by 2 bases, with 14 bases between. This CDR3 has 15 residues. The CDR3 region is CASMRLGHNTGELFF. The CDR3, as DNA: TGTGCCAGTATGAGACTAGGCCATAACACCGGGGAGCTGTTTTTT. Supplemented by reference TRBV19 and TRBJ2-2, the full variable domain reads DGGITQSPKYLFRKEGQNVTLSCEQNLNHDAMYWYRQDPGQGLRLIYYSQIVNDFQKGDIAEGYSVSREKKESFPLTVTSAQKNPTAFYLCASMRLGHNTGELFFGEGSRLTVL.

This clonotype has at least ten counts. The V call is TRBV11-1, the J call TRBJ1-1, with D tentatively TRBD1 (5 bases). Deletions cut 2 bases from V and 4 bases from J, with 14 bases between. This CDR3 is built from 15 residues. Looked up from germline, CDR1 is SGHAT and CDR2 is FQDESV (reference sequence). In nucleotides, the CDR3 is TGTGCCAGCAGCTTATCCGGGGGAAGAACCACTGAAGCTTTCTTT. This codes for CASSLSGGRTTEAFF.

This rearrangement joins TRBV7-9 to TRBJ2-5; D is possibly TRBD1 (5 bases). Per the germline V gene, CDR1 is SEHNR and CDR2 is FQNEAQ (reference sequence). The CDR3 extends over 14 amino acids. The ends were cut back, 1 base at V and 5 bases at J, with 11 bases in the middle. CDR3 region: CASSLGRVGETQYF. The CDR3 nucleotides are TGTGCCAGCAGCTTAGGCAGGGTCGGGGAGACCCAGTACTTC.

This clonotype was counted only a few times. The gene calls are TRBV20-1 and TRBJ2-7; the D is unclear. Per germline, CDR1 DFQATT and CDR2 SNEGSKA (reference sequence). The V end was cut by 3 bases, the J end by 3 bases, with 12 bases between. CDR3 size: 13 residues. CDR3 sequence reads: CSARSGLHYEQYF. The CDR3 coding sequence is TGCAGTGCTAGGTCTGGATTGCACTACGAGCAGTACTTC.

This clonotype was recorded many times. CDR3 nucleotide sequence: TGTGCCAGCAGTGCGCGGGAATTTAGTAACAATGAGCAGTTCTTC. This codes for CASSAREFSNNEQFF. The chain uses TRBV2 and TRBJ2-1, with a possible D match to TRBD2 (6 bases). Trimming removed 4 bases at V and 5 bases at J, with 15 bases between. CDR1 SNHLY and CDR2 FYNNEI come from the germline V gene. The CDR3 extends over 15 amino acids. The full variable domain, its missing parts supplied by reference TRBV2 and TRBJ2-1, is EPEVTQTPSHQVTQMGQEVILRCVPISNHLYFYWYRQILGQKVEFLVSFYNNEISEKSEIFDDQFSVERPDGSNFTLKIRSTKLEDSAMYFCASSAREFSNNEQFFGPGTRLTVL.

This clonotype came up many times. V is TRBV10-3 and J is TRBJ1-1; TRBD1 matches 8 bases. This CDR3 has 14 residues. Germline V CDR1 and CDR2: ENHRY, SYGVKD. With 2 bases clipped from V and 5 bases from J, the junction kept 4 bases outside the gene matches. CDR3 nucleotides: TGTGCCATCAGTGAGGTACAGGGGGAAACTGAAGCTTTCTTT. This gives the protein CAISEVQGETEAFF.

The gene calls are TRBV6-1 and TRBJ1-5; a weak D match, TRBD1 (6 bases). The V end lost 0 bases, the J end lost 0 bases, and 12 bases lay between the germline ends. This CDR3 is built from 17 residues. Germline V gives CDR1 MNHNS, CDR2 SASEGT. CDR3 DNA: TGTGCCAGCAGTGAAGCACCGACAGGCTATAGCAATCAGCCCCAGCATTTT. It specifies CASSEAPTGYSNQPQHF.

This clonotype turned up a few times. The chain recombines TRBV2 with TRBJ1-3; D gene uncertain. Germline lookup yields CDR1 SNHLY and CDR2 FYNNEI. The CDR3 has 15 residues. The V gene lost 1 base and the J gene lost 2 bases, with 9 bases spanning the gap. The CDR3, as DNA: TGTGCCAGCAGTGAAGATGGCAGTCCTGGAAACACCATATATTTT. This translates into CASSEDGSPGNTIYF.

V and J are TRBV14 and TRBJ2-7; D might be TRBD2 (5 bases). The CDR3 contains 14 residues. The V and J ends lost 6 bases and 5 bases respectively, with 17 bases between them. Germline CDR1 is SGHDN and CDR2 is FVKESK. The CDR3 sequence: CASSQRLTINEQYF. For the CDR3, the DNA is TGTGCCAGCAGTCAGCGGCTAACTATCAACGAGCAGTACTTC.

This clonotype was counted many times. The chain recombines TRBV11-2 with TRBJ2-1, with 7 bases matching TRBD2. There are 15 residues in the CDR3. The ends lost 5 bases at V and 4 bases at J; junction bases unmatched: 8. Germline values: CDR1 SGHAT, CDR2 FQNNGV. The CDR3 sequence is CASSRPGLIYNEQFF. The CDR3, as DNA: TGTGCCAGCAGCCGTCCGGGACTAATTTACAATGAGCAGTTCTTC.

This clonotype was picked up many times. The CDR3 bases are TGTGCCAGCAGTTTATATCTGGGTCGAGTAGAGAACACTGAAGCTTTCTTT. This translates into CASSLYLGRVENTEAFF. The gene calls are TRBV28 and TRBJ1-1; D is uncertain. There are 17 residues in the CDR3. Germline values: CDR1 MDHEN, CDR2 SYDVKM. With 1 base removed from V and 1 base from J, the gap between germline ends came to 16 bases.

This clonotype came up many times. J is TRBJ2-5 and V is TRBV14, with 14 bases aligning to TRBD2. This CDR3 has 15 residues. Germline CDR1 and CDR2: SGHDN and FVKESK. The junction had 4 bases not matched to a gene; V was cut back by 5 bases and J by 5 bases. The CDR3 here is CASSVGLAGVETQYF. The DNA for the CDR3 is TGTGCCAGCAGCGTGGGACTAGCGGGAGTCGAGACCCAGTACTTC.

V is TRBV5-4 and J is TRBJ2-1; D is ambiguous. V lost 2 bases, J lost 9 bases, and 18 bases lay in between. Germline V lookup: CDR1 SGHNT, CDR2 YYREEE (reference sequence). The CDR3 length is 15 residues. In DNA, the CDR3 is TGTGCCAGCAGCTTATTGAAGGGTGGTTCGGTTGAGCAGTTCTTC. It encodes CASSLLKGGSVEQFF. Full variable domain (remainder filled in from reference TRBV5-4 and TRBJ2-1): ETGVTQSPTHLIKTRGQQVTLRCSSQSGHNTVSWYQQALGQGPQFIFQYYREEENGRGNFPPRFSGLQFPNYSSELNVNALELDDSALYLCASSLLKGGSVEQFFGPGTRLTVL.

The chain joins TRBV18 to TRBJ2-1; 12 positions match TRBD2. The V gene end was trimmed by 0 bases and the J gene end by 8 bases; junction bases not matched to a gene: 5. The CDR3 length is 16 residues. CDR1 and CDR2 from the germline V gene are KGHSH and LQKENI. The CDR3 sequence: CASSPPSSGRGDEQFF. CDR3 DNA: TGTGCCAGCTCACCACCGTCTAGCGGGAGGGGTGATGAGCAGTTCTTC.

At least ten counts were recorded for this clonotype. This chain links TRBV2 with TRBJ2-7, with unresolved D. CDR3 length: 14 amino acids. The ends were cut back, 1 base at V and 4 bases at J, with 11 bases in the middle. The V gene's germline CDR1 is SNHLY and CDR2 FYNNEI. The CDR3 DNA reads TGTGCCAGCAGTGAAGGAAGACCGACGTACGAGCAGTACTTC. Translation gives CASSEGRPTYEQYF.

There are many counts of this clonotype. V is TRBV2 and J is TRBJ1-1; tentative D call: TRBD1 (5 bases). The V end lost 5 bases, the J end lost 4 bases, and 8 bases lay between the germline ends. Germline V gives CDR1 SNHLY, CDR2 FYNNEI. The CDR3 covers 12 residues. This CDR3 is CASSLGVTEAFF. The CDR3 DNA follows: TGTGCCAGCAGTTTGGGGGTCACTGAAGCTTTCTTT.

This clonotype was picked up a small number of times. The chain couples TRBV13 to TRBJ2-7, with TRBD1 as a possible D gene (5 bases). V was shortened by 3 bases and J by 6 bases, with 21 bases between the two germline ends. The CDR3 has 16 residues. Germline CDR1 reads PRHDT; CDR2 reads FYEKMQ (reference sequence). Written as DNA, the CDR3 is TGTGCCAGCAGCTTCTTCCTGGGGCGTAAAACTTCCGAGCAGTACTTC. Its protein is CASSFFLGRKTSEQYF.

V gene TRBV13 combines with J gene TRBJ1-1; a possible D gene is TRBD1 (6 bases). V lost 2 bases and J lost 8, with 15 bases in between. This CDR3 is built from 14 residues. Germline loops: CDR1 PRHDT, CDR2 FYEKMQ (reference sequence). CDR3 DNA sequence: TGTGCCAGCAGCTTAAGGGGGAATCGCCCAGAAGCTTTCTTT. This codes for CASSLRGNRPEAFF.

The rearrangement links TRBV20-1 to TRBJ2-7, with D unresolved. The V and J ends lost 4 bases and 2 bases respectively, with 9 bases between them. Germline V gene data show CDR1 as DFQATT and CDR2 as SNEGSKA (reference sequence). The CDR3 extends over 12 amino acids. CDR3 coding DNA: TGCAGTGCTAATAAGGGCACCTACGAGCAGTACTTC. Amino acids: CSANKGTYEQYF.

This clonotype was detected only a few times. The V and J genes are TRBV5-5 and TRBJ2-7; no reliable D call. Per the germline V gene, CDR1 is SGHKS and CDR2 is YYEKEE (reference sequence). The CDR3 sequence is 15 residues long. V lost 0 bases and J lost 7, with 17 bases in between. The CDR3 is CASSLEIRWSREQYF. The CDR3 DNA follows: TGTGCCAGCAGCTTGGAGATTCGGTGGTCTCGAGAGCAGTACTTC.